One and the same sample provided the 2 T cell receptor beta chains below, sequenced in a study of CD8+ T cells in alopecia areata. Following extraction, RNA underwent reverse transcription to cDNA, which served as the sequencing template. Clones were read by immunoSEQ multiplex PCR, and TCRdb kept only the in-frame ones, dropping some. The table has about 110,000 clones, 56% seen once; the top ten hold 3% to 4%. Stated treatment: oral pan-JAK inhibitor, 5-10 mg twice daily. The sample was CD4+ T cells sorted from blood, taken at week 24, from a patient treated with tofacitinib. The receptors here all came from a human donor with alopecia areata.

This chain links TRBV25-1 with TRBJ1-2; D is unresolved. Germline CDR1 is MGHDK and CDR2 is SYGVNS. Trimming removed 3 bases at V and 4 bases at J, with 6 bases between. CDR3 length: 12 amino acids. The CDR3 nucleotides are TGTGCCAGCAGTGAGTCCTTCTATGGCTACACCTTC. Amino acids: CASSESFYGYTF.

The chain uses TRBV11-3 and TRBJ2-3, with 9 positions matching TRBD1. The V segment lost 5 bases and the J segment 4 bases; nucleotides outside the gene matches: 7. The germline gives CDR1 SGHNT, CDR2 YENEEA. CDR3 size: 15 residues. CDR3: CASSENRGRPDTQYF. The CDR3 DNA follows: TGTGCCAGCAGCGAAAACAGGGGGCGCCCAGATACGCAGTATTTT.